This T cell receptor (beta chain) was recorded in a study of early T cells in non-severe SARS-CoV-2 infection. The CDR3 is 14 residues long. Deletions cut 4 bases from V and 1 base from J, with 11 bases between. Germline V gives CDR1 SGHRS, CDR2 YFSETQ. This clonotype was seen ten or more times. TCRdb reprocessed the 5' RACE reads with MiXCR, giving one entry per CDR3 protein. The top ten clones hold about 15% of a sample with 50,000 to 55,000 distinct CDR3 sequences, roughly 10% of them seen once. This receptor was taken from an adult who was a healthcare worker with PCR-confirmed SARS-CoV-2 infection or an uninfected control (not recorded which). The chain joins TRBV5-1 to TRBJ1-1; TRBD1 is a possible D gene (5 bases). Sequencing was carried out using whole blood. Here the CDR3 DNA reads TGCGCCAGCAGCCTATCGGGACCGAACACTGAAGCTTTCTTT. Translating gives CASSLSGPNTEAFF.